The 29 T cell receptor beta chains in this list originate from one sample, sequenced in a study of PD-1 blockade in classical Hodgkin lymphoma. The data were produced by immunoSEQ multiplex PCR, yet TCRdb's version contains in-frame clones alone and is incomplete. The sample records 50,000 to 75,000 clones, 75% to 90% being singletons. All the patients suffered relapse after autologous stem cell transplantation, and brentuximab vedotin exposure differed. The sequencing used peripheral blood mononuclear cells (PBMCs), collected at baseline. These receptors were taken from a human donor with classical Hodgkin lymphoma.

The V and J genes are TRBV6-1 and TRBJ1-2; 7 bases line up with TRBD1. Germline V gene data show CDR1 as MNHNS and CDR2 as SASEGT. V trimming: 4 bases; J trimming: 4 bases; junction bases outside the gene matches: 18. The CDR3 covers 18 residues. In DNA form, the CDR3 reads TGTGCCAGCAGTGGTCAGCGAACAGGGGTGCCCGTTTTCTATGGCTACACCTTC. The encoded protein is CASSGQRTGVPVFYGYTF.

V gene TRBV4-1 combines with J gene TRBJ2-7; D ambiguous. The CDR3 spans 13 residues. Germline CDR1 reads MGHRA; CDR2 reads YSYEKL. V shed 1 base and J shed 5 bases, with 9 bases lying between them. DNA for the CDR3: TGCGCCAGCAGCCAAGCGTATATCCACGAGCAGTACTTC. Encoded protein: CASSQAYIHEQYF.

This rearrangement joins TRBV18 to TRBJ1-2; TRBD1 aligns across 7 bases. CDR1 and CDR2 from the germline V gene are KGHSH and LQKENI. The CDR3 length is 13 residues. The V gene end was trimmed by 3 bases and the J gene end by 3 bases; junction bases not matched to a gene: 1. CDR3 amino acids: CASSPDRDYGYTF. CDR3 coding DNA: TGTGCCAGCTCACCCGACAGGGACTATGGCTACACCTTC. The entire variable domain, with the rest obtained from reference TRBV18 and TRBJ1-2, is as follows: NAGVMQNPRHLVRRRGQEARLRCSPMKGHSHVYWYRQLPEEGLKFMVYLQKENIIDESGMPKERFSAEFPKEGPSILRIQQVVRGDSAAYFCASSPDRDYGYTFGSGTRLTVV.

The chain couples TRBV10-3 to TRBJ1-2; 8 nucleotides align to TRBD1. J gave up 8 bases and V 8 bases, and 13 bases lay outside the gene matches. Germline V lookup: CDR1 ENHRY, CDR2 SYGVKD. The CDR3 has 14 amino acids. The CDR3, as DNA: TGTGCCATCTCTCCTAACCAGGGGGCTTTAGGCTACACCTTC. Its protein product is CAISPNQGALGYTF.

V gene TRBV11-2 combines with J gene TRBJ1-2; D remains unclear. The CDR3 covers 12 residues. Germline V gene sequence: CDR1 SGHAT, CDR2 FQNNGV. The V end lost 1 base, the J end lost 3 bases, and 3 bases lay between the germline ends. CDR3 sequence reads: CASSLGDYGYTF. The CDR3 DNA sequence: TGTGCCAGCAGCTTAGGGGACTATGGCTACACCTTC.

CDR3 residues: CASSPGLRGGPTGELFF. The CDR3 coding sequence is TGCGCCAGCAGCCCGGGATTGCGGGGGGGCCCCACCGGGGAGCTGTTTTTT. The chain couples TRBV5-1 to TRBJ2-2; TRBD2 aligns across 9 bases. With V trimmed by 4 bases and J by 4 bases, 11 bases remained unmatched. Germline lookup yields CDR1 SGHRS and CDR2 YFSETQ. This CDR3 region has 17 residues. Variable domain in full (rest from reference TRBV5-1 and TRBJ2-2): KAGVTQTPRYLIKTRGQQVTLSCSPISGHRSVSWYQQTPGQGLQFLFEYFSETQRNKGNFPGRFSGRQFSNSRSEMNVSTLELGDSALYLCASSPGLRGGPTGELFFGEGSRLTVL.

As concerns this clone: Mismatch with germline at one junction end may stem from a read error. V gene TRBV5-1 combines with J gene TRBJ2-5; maybe TRBD2 (5 bases). This CDR3 is 12 amino acids long. The germline gives CDR1 SGHRS, CDR2 YFSETQ. The CDR3 DNA follows: TGCGCCAGCAGGTTGGGAGAAGAGACCCAGTACTTC. Residues: CASRLGEETQYF.

The chain couples TRBV18 to TRBJ2-5, with D unresolved. This CDR3 spans 13 amino acids. Trimming cost V 5 bases and J 7 bases, with 14 bases left between them. Germline lookup yields CDR1 KGHSH and CDR2 LQKENI. DNA of the CDR3: TGTGCCAGCTCAGAAGGCAATAGATGGACCCAGTACTTC. Its protein is CASSEGNRWTQYF.

V usage is TRBV7-6 and J usage is TRBJ2-1, with 8 bases lining up with TRBD1. V dropped 5 bases and J dropped 8; count of bases not matched to a gene: 8. This CDR3 spans 14 amino acids. Germline CDR1 SGHVS, CDR2 FNYEAQ. The CDR3 DNA reads TGTGCCAGCAGCCCCCAGACAGGGGCGGATGAGCAGTTCTTC. Protein product: CASSPQTGADEQFF.

The chain is built from TRBV6-6 and TRBJ2-5; 11 nucleotides match TRBD2. Germline CDR1 and CDR2: MNHNY and SVGAGI (reference sequence). CDR3 length: 15 residues. The ends lost 4 bases at V and 1 base at J; junction bases unmatched: 2. The CDR3 is CASSWGLAVQETQYF. CDR3 nucleotide sequence: TGTGCCAGCAGTTGGGGACTAGCGGTCCAAGAGACCCAGTACTTC.

The V and J genes are TRBV5-1 and TRBJ1-4, with D possibly matching TRBD1 (5 bases). CDR1 and CDR2 (germline): SGHRS, YFSETQ. The V end was cut by 4 bases, the J end by 8 bases, with 15 bases between. The CDR3 totals 14 residues. CDR3 loop: CASSIRGVGEKLFF. Here the CDR3 DNA reads TGCGCCAGCAGCATCAGAGGGGTTGGGGAAAAACTGTTTTTT.

This chain connects TRBV19 to TRBJ1-1; D is ambiguous. This CDR3 is 14 amino acids long. V shed 3 bases and J shed 1 base, with 9 bases lying between them. Germline values: CDR1 LNHDA, CDR2 SQIVND (reference sequence). The CDR3: CASSISAANTEAFF. The CDR3 nucleotides read TGTGCCAGTAGTATTTCGGCGGCGAACACTGAAGCTTTCTTT. The entire variable domain, with the rest obtained from reference TRBV19 and TRBJ1-1, is as follows: DGGITQSPKYLFRKEGQNVTLSCEQNLNHDAMYWYRQDPGQGLRLIYYSQIVNDFQKGDIAEGYSVSREKKESFPLTVTSAQKNPTAFYLCASSISAANTEAFFGQGTRLTVV.

J is TRBJ1-5 and V is TRBV27; tentative D call: TRBD1 (5 bases). Germline lookup yields CDR1 MNHEY and CDR2 SMNVEV (reference sequence). The CDR3 contains 16 residues. The V gene lost 0 bases and the J gene lost 6 bases, with 15 bases spanning the gap. The CDR3 loop is CASSLSGALLSQPQHF. CDR3 DNA: TGTGCCAGCAGTTTATCCGGGGCATTACTCAGTCAGCCCCAGCATTTT.

The chain is built from TRBV2 and TRBJ1-5; D not resolved. The CDR3 spans 12 residues. Germline V gene sequence: CDR1 SNHLY, CDR2 FYNNEI. The germline V and J ends were trimmed by 7 bases and 5 bases, with 9 bases remaining between them. The CDR3 reads CASKLFDQPQHF. CDR3 DNA sequence: TGTGCCAGCAAGTTGTTCGATCAGCCCCAGCATTTT.

This chain connects TRBV7-9 to TRBJ2-7; D perhaps matches TRBD2 (6 bases). The V gene's germline CDR1 is SEHNR and CDR2 FQNEAQ (reference sequence). The V end was cut by 6 bases, the J end by 3 bases, with 9 bases between. The CDR3 runs to 12 residues. The CDR3: CASSRGVYEQYF. CDR3 coding DNA: TGTGCCAGCAGTCGCGGGGTCTACGAGCAGTACTTC.

The chain employs TRBV5-1 and TRBJ1-1; no definite D call. Germline V gene sequence: CDR1 SGHRS, CDR2 YFSETQ. Deletions cut 5 bases from V and 4 bases from J, with 12 bases between. The CDR3 spans 13 residues. CDR3 DNA sequence: TGCGCCAGCAGTCAAGCCCAGAGCACTGAAGCTTTCTTT. Its protein product is CASSQAQSTEAFF. Together with reference TRBV5-1 and TRBJ1-1, the CDR3 gives the full variable domain: KAGVTQTPRYLIKTRGQQVTLSCSPISGHRSVSWYQQTPGQGLQFLFEYFSETQRNKGNFPGRFSGRQFSNSRSEMNVSTLELGDSALYLCASSQAQSTEAFFGQGTRLTVV.

This clone was observed a handful of times. The CDR3 DNA reads as TGTGCCAGCAGGCGGACTAGCAATCAGCCCCAGCATTTT. It specifies CASRRTSNQPQHF. The V call is TRBV2, the J call TRBJ1-5, with no clear D. The CDR3 spans 13 residues. V was cut by 6 bases and J by 0 bases, with 6 bases left in between. Germline CDR1 reads SNHLY; CDR2 reads FYNNEI.

DNA of the CDR3: TGTGCCAGCAGCCCCGTGCAGGGAGGTCAGCCCCAGCATTTT. It specifies CASSPVQGGQPQHF. The V call is TRBV6-5, the J call TRBJ1-5; possibly TRBD1 for D (5 bases). The germline CDR1 and CDR2 sequences are MNHEY and SVGAGI. The V and J ends lost 6 bases and 6 bases respectively, with 15 bases between them. This CDR3 is built from 14 residues.

The chain joins TRBV6-5 to TRBJ2-5; D is unclear. V was cut by 0 bases and J by 4 bases, with 6 bases left in between. The CDR3 consists of 13 residues. Per germline, CDR1 MNHEY and CDR2 SVGAGI. CDR3 in amino acids: CASSYSVSETQYF. The CDR3 coding sequence is TGTGCCAGCAGTTACTCCGTCTCAGAGACCCAGTACTTC.

The chain combines TRBV19 with TRBJ1-6; no firm D call. V lost 9 bases to trimming and J lost 3 bases, with 12 bases between them. CDR3 length equals 14 residues. The germline V gene has CDR1 LNHDA and CDR2 SQIVND (reference sequence). CDR3 residues: CASRTAVYNSPLHF. The CDR3, as DNA: TGTGCCAGCCGAACCGCGGTCTATAATTCACCCCTCCACTTT.

This clone was recorded once. CDR3 coding DNA: TGTGCCAGCAGCAAAGCGGAAGCTCCCTCCTACAATGAGCAGTTCTTC. The encoded protein is CASSKAEAPSYNEQFF. The chain joins TRBV21-1 to TRBJ2-1. TRBV21-1 is recorded as a pseudogene. This CDR3 has 16 amino acids.

V usage is TRBV6-1 and J usage is TRBJ2-1; 7 bases are a match to TRBD1. Germline CDR1 MNHNS, CDR2 SASEGT. The CDR3 has 16 amino acids. V was pared by 0 bases and J by 4 bases, with 6 bases of the junction left unmatched. The CDR3 reads CASSEANRGFYNEQFF. The CDR3 region has the DNA TGTGCCAGCAGTGAAGCGAACAGGGGATTTTACAATGAGCAGTTCTTC.

This clone was counted only a few times. V usage is TRBV7-8 and J usage is TRBJ1-5, with no clear D. The CDR3 has 14 residues. Trimming took 6 bases from V and 4 from J, leaving 13 bases between them. CDR1 is SGHVS, CDR2 FQNEAQ, per germline. CDR3 nucleotides: TGTGCCAGCAGTCAGGACTCGACGAATCAGCCCCAGCATTTT. Translating it yields CASSQDSTNQPQHF. Filled out from reference TRBV7-8 and TRBJ1-5, the complete variable domain reads GAGVSQSPRYKVAKRGQDVALRCDPISGHVSLFWYQQALGQGPEFLTYFQNEAQLDKSGLPSDRFFAERPEGSVSTLKIQRTQQEDSAVYLCASSQDSTNQPQHFGDGTRLSIL.

The chain uses TRBV2 and TRBJ1-1; D might be TRBD1 (5 bases). Germline V CDR1 and CDR2: SNHLY, FYNNEI. The CDR3 runs to 16 residues. Trimming removed 2 bases from V and 3 bases from J, with 16 bases in between. In DNA, the CDR3 is TGTGCCAGCAGTGAAAGGGGAATACCCGGGTACACTGAAGCTTTCTTT. Translation: CASSERGIPGYTEAFF.

The chain joins TRBV19 to TRBJ1-2, with 7 positions matching TRBD1. This CDR3 is built from 13 residues. Looked up from germline, CDR1 is LNHDA and CDR2 is SQIVND (reference sequence). The V gene end was trimmed by 7 bases and the J gene end by 10 bases; junction bases not matched to a gene: 12. Here the CDR3 DNA reads TGTGCCAGTAAGGAGATAACAGGGGAAGTCTACACCTTC. Encoded protein: CASKEITGEVYTF.

V is TRBV19 and J is TRBJ1-2; 12 bases map to TRBD1. CDR1 is LNHDA, CDR2 SQIVND, per germline (reference sequence). The V segment lost 6 bases and the J segment 4 bases; nucleotides outside the gene matches: 12. This CDR3 region has 17 residues. The CDR3 is CASRPQGQGARPYGYTF. The DNA of the CDR3 is TGTGCCAGTAGACCACAGGGACAGGGGGCGAGGCCCTATGGCTACACCTTC.

V and J are TRBV2 and TRBJ1-5, with unresolved D. Per germline, CDR1 SNHLY and CDR2 FYNNEI. The CDR3 is 12 residues long. The V end lost 6 bases, the J end lost 3 bases, and 6 bases lay between the germline ends. As DNA, the CDR3 is TGTGCCAGCAGCGGGGACAATCAGCCCCAGCATTTT. Its protein is CASSGDNQPQHF.

This rearrangement joins TRBV7-2 to TRBJ1-4, with 11 bases lining up with TRBD1. The length of the CDR3 is 16 residues. Germline V gene lookup returns CDR1 SGHTA and CDR2 FQGNSA. V shed 2 bases, J shed 7 bases, and the junction held 6 bases outside the gene matches. This CDR3 is CASSLTGGQGVEKLFF. The CDR3 nucleotides are TGTGCCAGCAGCTTAACGGGGGGACAGGGGGTTGAAAAACTGTTTTTT.

There are a few counts of this clone. The chain couples TRBV18 to TRBJ1-1; a possible D gene is TRBD1 (5 bases). Germline V lookup: CDR1 KGHSH, CDR2 LQKENI. The CDR3 totals 12 residues. Trimming shortened V by 5 bases and J by 1 base, and 5 bases separated the two germline ends. The CDR3 DNA follows: TGTGCCAGCTCAAGGGGGAACACTGAAGCTTTCTTT. It is translated as CASSRGNTEAFF.